The entry below describes one T cell receptor beta chain. The antigen is undetermined. The data stem from a study of CD8 T cells in ankylosing spondylitis. Overall study results and limits: What appeared characteristic of ankylosing spondylitis blood was a TCR beta motif of 7 or 8 highly homologous variants.

The TCR beta libraries were generated through quantitative 5'-RACE incorporating molecular barcodes. MiXCR, applied by TCRdb to the 5' RACE reads, yields one record per CDR3 protein. The repertoire holds around 390,000 distinct CDR3 sequences, with about 20% as singletons. Germline V gene data show CDR1 as DFQATT and CDR2 as SNEGSKA (reference sequence). The V and J ends lost 6 bases and 7 bases respectively, with 22 bases between them. The CDR3 is 14 residues long. This TCR was recovered from a male donor with ankylosing spondylitis. The sample was blood, either unsorted or a sorted T cell fraction (not recorded which). This chain links TRBV20-1 with TRBJ2-7; tentatively, D is TRBD1 or TRBD2 (7 bases each). The CDR3 loop reads CSAYGEGQTGEQYF. DNA of the CDR3: TGCAGTGCCTATGGGGAGGGACAGACGGGGGAGCAGTACTTC.